These T cell receptor beta chains were read from a single sample in a study of control samples from healthy donors and cancer patients. Libraries were prepared by immunoSEQ multiplex PCR; TCRdb keeps only in-frame clonotypes and omits some of them. The table records about 160,000 clones, approximately 94% of them present only once. The specimen sequenced was PBMCs. The receptor source for this set is a man in his 60s with colorectal cancer. Both conserved end residues are part of each CDR3. The D gene is left open where the match is weak. For some rows the clone size is stated as once, few or many, or as a class when expanded; others skip it.

size | J | D | V | DNA | CDR3
. | TRBJ2-1 | . | TRBV6-1 | TGTGCCAGCAGTGAGCCGGGGCGCCACAATGAGCAGTTCTTC | CASSEPGRHNEQFF
. | TRBJ1-5 | . | TRBV6-6 | TGTGCCAGCAGTCTCACGGGGACCGTTGCCAATCAGCCCCAGCATTTT | CASSLTGTVANQPQHF
few | TRBJ1-4 | . | TRBV4-2 | TGTGCCAGCAGCCTCCAAATGACGGGGGAAAAACTGTTTTTT | CASSLQMTGEKLFF
. | TRBJ2-7 | . | TRBV3-1/TRBV3-2 | TGTGCCAGCAGCCAATCTACCCCGCCCTACGAGCAGTACTTC | CASSQSTPPYEQYF
. | TRBJ2-3 | . | TRBV24-1 | TGTGCCACCAGTGACCCGTCCAGCGGTGGGACAGATACGCAGTATTTT | CATSDPSSGGTDTQYF
once | TRBJ2-7 | . | TRBV5-6 | TGTGCCAGCAGCACCGACCGGGACCTCGCCTACGAGCAGTACTTC | CASSTDRDLAYEQYF
once | TRBJ2-3 | TRBD2 | TRBV7-2 | TGTGCCAGCAGCTTTGGCGGGGGTGGTACAGATACGCAGTATTTT | CASSFGGGGTDTQYF
. | TRBJ2-7 | TRBD1 | TRBV19 | TGTGCCAGTAGTATCGGACAGGGGTCTGCCTACGAGCAGTACTTC | CASSIGQGSAYEQYF
. | TRBJ1-2 | . | TRBV29-1 | TGCAGCGTTTCTTGGGGGGCCAATGGCTACACCTTC | CSVSWGANGYTF
. | TRBJ1-6 | . | TRBV19 | TGTGCCAGTAGTTCGACCCAGTGGGCAGGCTTGGGGACACCCCTCCACTTT | CASSSTQWAGLGTPLHF
. | TRBJ1-2 | . | TRBV12-3/TRBV12-4 | TGTGCCAGCAGTTTGGTGGACAGCTATGGCTACACCTTC | CASSLVDSYGYTF
. | TRBJ2-3 | TRBD2 | TRBV6-5 | TGTGCCAGTGCCGGGACTAGTCAAGATACGCAGTATTTT | CASAGTSQDTQYF
. | TRBJ1-1 | . | TRBV5-1 | TGCGCCAGCAGCTTGCAGGGAAACACTGAAGCTTTCTTT | CASSLQGNTEAFF
. | TRBJ1-2 | . | TRBV30 | TGTGCCTGGAGCCTGGCGGGGTTAGATAGCTACACCTTC | CAWSLAGLDSYTF
few | TRBJ2-1 | . | TRBV29-1 | TGCAGCGTTGCCGGGGTAGGCACATCCTACAATGAGCAGTTCTTC | CSVAGVGTSYNEQFF
. | TRBJ2-2 | . | TRBV27 | TGTGCCAGCACCTCCCCAGGGTTCACCGGGGAGCTGTTTTTT | CASTSPGFTGELFF
. | TRBJ2-3 | TRBD2 | TRBV9 | TGTGCCACCGCCGCGGGAGTGAAAGATACGCAGTATTTT | CATAAGVKDTQYF
. | TRBJ2-7 | TRBD1 | TRBV7-2 | TGTGCCAGCAGCTTAGCGTTGGGGGCAGACAGGGCCGCCTACGAGCAGTACTTC | CASSLALGADRAAYEQYF
once | TRBJ2-7 | TRBD1 | TRBV19 | TGTGCCAGTAGCGGGACAGGGGGGAGCGAGCAGTACTTC | CASSGTGGSEQYF
. | TRBJ1-4 | . | TRBV9 | TGTGCCAGCAGCGTATGGGGAGCAACTAATGAAAAACTGTTTTTT | CASSVWGATNEKLFF
. | TRBJ1-2 | TRBD1 | TRBV5-4 | TGTGCCAGCAGCTCGGGACAGGAACTCTATGGCTACACCTTC | CASSSGQELYGYTF
. | TRBJ2-1 | TRBD1 | TRBV27 | TGTGCCAGCAGCCCACAGGGAAGGGGGCCCAATGAGCAGTTCTTC | CASSPQGRGPNEQFF
. | TRBJ2-5 | TRBD2 | TRBV28 | TGTGCCAGCAGTAGGACCGGGGGGGTGCGGGAGACCCAGTACTTC | CASSRTGGVRETQYF
. | TRBJ1-1 | . | TRBV5-5 | TGTGCCAGCAGCTTGTCGTCCCCCGGGATGAACACTGAAGCTTTCTTT | CASSLSSPGMNTEAFF
. | TRBJ2-7 | . | TRBV6-5 | TGTGCCAGCAGCTTTGACCGGGACTCCTACGAGCAGTACTTC | CASSFDRDSYEQYF
. | TRBJ2-1 | . | TRBV24-1 | TGTGCCACCAGTTCCGGACAGTCCAATGAGCAGTTCTTC | CATSSGQSNEQFF
. | TRBJ2-7 | TRBD2 | TRBV5-4 | TGTGCCAGCAGCGGCACCGGGACTAGCAACGAGCAGTACTTC | CASSGTGTSNEQYF
once | TRBJ2-4 | . | TRBV7-2 | TGTGCCAGCAGCTCCTCGGGTCGAGGTTCCAAAAACATTCAGTACTTC | CASSSSGRGSKNIQYF
. | TRBJ1-1 | . | TRBV30 | TGTGCCTGGAGTGTCTCGGGCAGTGGGAACACTGAAGCTTTCTTT | CAWSVSGSGNTEAFF